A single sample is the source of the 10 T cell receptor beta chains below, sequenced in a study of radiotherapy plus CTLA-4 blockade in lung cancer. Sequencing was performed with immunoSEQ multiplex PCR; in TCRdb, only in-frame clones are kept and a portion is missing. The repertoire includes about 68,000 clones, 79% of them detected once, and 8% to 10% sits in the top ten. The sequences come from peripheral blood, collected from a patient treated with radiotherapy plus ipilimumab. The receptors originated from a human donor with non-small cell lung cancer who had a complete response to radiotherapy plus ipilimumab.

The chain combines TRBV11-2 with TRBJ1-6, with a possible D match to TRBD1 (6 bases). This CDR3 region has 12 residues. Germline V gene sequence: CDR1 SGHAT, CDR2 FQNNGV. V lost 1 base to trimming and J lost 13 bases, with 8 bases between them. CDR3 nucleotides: TGTGCCAGCAGCTTAGGGAGGGGGCCCCTCCACTTT. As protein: CASSLGRGPLHF. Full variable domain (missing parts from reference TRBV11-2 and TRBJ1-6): EAGVAQSPRYKIIEKRQSVAFWCNPISGHATLYWYQQILGQGPKLLIQFQNNGVVDDSQLPKDRFSAERLKGVDSTLKIQPAKLEDSAVYLCASSLGRGPLHFGNGTRLTVT.

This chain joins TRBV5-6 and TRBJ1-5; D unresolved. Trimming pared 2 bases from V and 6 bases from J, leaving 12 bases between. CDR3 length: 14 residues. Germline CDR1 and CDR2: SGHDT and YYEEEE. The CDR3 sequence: CASSFGRVGQPQHF. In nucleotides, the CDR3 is TGTGCCAGCAGCTTCGGAAGGGTCGGTCAGCCCCAGCATTTT.

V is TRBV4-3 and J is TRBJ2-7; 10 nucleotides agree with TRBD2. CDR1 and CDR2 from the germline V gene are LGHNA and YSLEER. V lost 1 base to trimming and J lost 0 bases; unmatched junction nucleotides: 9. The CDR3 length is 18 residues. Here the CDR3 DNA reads TGCGCCAGCAGCCAAGGGCCTAGCGGGGGCACAGCCTCCTACGAGCAGTACTTC. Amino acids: CASSQGPSGGTASYEQYF.

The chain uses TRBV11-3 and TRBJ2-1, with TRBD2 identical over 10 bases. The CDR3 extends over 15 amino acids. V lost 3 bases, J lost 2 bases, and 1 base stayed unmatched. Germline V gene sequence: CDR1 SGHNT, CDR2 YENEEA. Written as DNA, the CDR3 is TGTGCCAGCAGCTTGGGACTAGCGACCTACAATGAGCAGTTCTTC. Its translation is CASSLGLATYNEQFF.

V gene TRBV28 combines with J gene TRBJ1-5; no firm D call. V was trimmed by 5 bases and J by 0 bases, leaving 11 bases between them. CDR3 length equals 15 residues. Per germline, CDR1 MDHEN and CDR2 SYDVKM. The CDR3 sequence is CASSREQYSNQPQHF. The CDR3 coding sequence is TGTGCCAGCAGTCGGGAACAGTATAGCAATCAGCCCCAGCATTTT.

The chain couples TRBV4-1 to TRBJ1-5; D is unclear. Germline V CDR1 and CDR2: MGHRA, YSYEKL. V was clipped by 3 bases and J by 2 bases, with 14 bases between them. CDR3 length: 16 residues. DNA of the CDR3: TGCGCCAGCAGCCAGATGCGACCGGGCCGCAATCAGCCCCAGCATTTT. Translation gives CASSQMRPGRNQPQHF.

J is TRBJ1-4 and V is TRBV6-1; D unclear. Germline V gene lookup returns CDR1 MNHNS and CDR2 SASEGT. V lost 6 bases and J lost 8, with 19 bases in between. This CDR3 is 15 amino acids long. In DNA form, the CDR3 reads TGTGCCAGCAGACCCCGCCAGGCCCTCCAGGAAAAACTGTTTTTT. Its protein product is CASRPRQALQEKLFF.

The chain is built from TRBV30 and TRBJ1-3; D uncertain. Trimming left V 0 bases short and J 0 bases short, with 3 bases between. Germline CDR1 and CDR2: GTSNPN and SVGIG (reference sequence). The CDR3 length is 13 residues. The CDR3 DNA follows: TGTGCCTGGAGTGTAGCCTCTGGAAACACCATATATTTT. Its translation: CAWSVASGNTIYF.

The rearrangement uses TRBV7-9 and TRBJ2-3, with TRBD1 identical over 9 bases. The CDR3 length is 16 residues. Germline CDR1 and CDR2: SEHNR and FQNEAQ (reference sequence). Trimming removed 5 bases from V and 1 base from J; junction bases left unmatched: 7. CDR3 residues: CASSLQTGGGTDTQYF. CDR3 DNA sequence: TGTGCCAGCAGCCTTCAGACAGGGGGTGGCACAGATACGCAGTATTTT.

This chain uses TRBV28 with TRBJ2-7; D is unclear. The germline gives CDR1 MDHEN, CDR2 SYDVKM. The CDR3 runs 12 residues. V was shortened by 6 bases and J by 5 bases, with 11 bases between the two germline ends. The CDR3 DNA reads TGTGCCAGCAGGGGTCGTCGACACGAGCAGTACTTC. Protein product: CASRGRRHEQYF.